The TCR beta chain under discussion was sequenced for a study of blood T cell repertoires in COVID-19. Whole-study context: Acute and convalescent COVID-19 samples came from the United States, Italy and Spain. In each case, the material was cDNA or gDNA derived from T cells, B-cell-depleted T cells, or PBMCs.

Germline CDR1 is LNHNV and CDR2 is YYDKDF (reference sequence). V lost 0 bases, J lost 6 bases, and 9 bases lay in between. This CDR3 region has 14 residues. Per the study methods: Nucleated cell counts were estimated from reference gene primer amplification. Assay: immunoSEQ multiplex PCR; the TCRdb copy retains only in-frame clones and omits some. V and J calls plus clone size are reproduced from that table; the DNA served to infer D and trimming. The profile shows roughly 140,000 clones, approximately 91% of them singletons. Sequenced material: peripheral blood. The receptor comes from a man between 70 and 80 years old with acute or convalescent COVID-19. The chain carries TRBV15 and TRBJ2-1; tentatively, D is TRBD2 (6 bases). The CDR3 DNA follows: TGTGCCACCAGCAGAGATCATAGCGGCAATGAGCAGTTCTTC. Its protein is CATSRDHSGNEQFF.